A single sample is the source of the 32 T cell receptor beta chains below, sequenced in a study of blood T cell repertoires in COVID-19. Sequencing used immunoSEQ multiplex PCR; TCRdb keeps in-frame clones, though not all of them. This sample has around 150,000 clones, with around 86% found just once. The sequencing sample was made of peripheral blood. The receptors shown here come from a man aged 45-65 years with active COVID-19.

The chain combines TRBV2 with TRBJ1-6; 8 bases map to TRBD1. The V gene end was trimmed by 5 bases and the J gene end by 6 bases; junction bases not matched to a gene: 6. The germline V gene has CDR1 SNHLY and CDR2 FYNNEI. The length of the CDR3 is 15 residues. The CDR3 nucleotides are TGTGCCAGCAGTTCACGGACAGGGAGTAATTCACCCCTCCACTTT. Amino acids: CASSSRTGSNSPLHF.

The rearrangement joins TRBV12-5 to TRBJ2-7; 10 bases are a match to TRBD2. The junction had 10 bases not matched to a gene; V was cut back by 6 bases and J by 5 bases. The CDR3 contains 15 residues. Per the germline V gene, CDR1 is LGHNT and CDR2 is FRNRAP. The CDR3 here is CASGPSGGARDEQYF. The CDR3, as DNA: TGTGCTAGTGGACCGAGCGGGGGGGCTCGCGACGAGCAGTACTTC.

Here the CDR3 reads CASSKNPRDRVDTQYF. The CDR3 DNA sequence: TGCGCCAGCAGCAAGAACCCACGGGACAGGGTAGATACGCAGTATTTT. This rearrangement joins TRBV5-1 to TRBJ2-3; 9 bases are shared with TRBD1. The V and J ends lost 4 bases and 5 bases, in that order; junction bases with no gene match: 11. The germline V gene has CDR1 SGHRS and CDR2 YFSETQ. This CDR3 has 16 amino acids. Looking up the rest from reference TRBV5-1 and TRBJ2-3 gives the full variable domain: KAGVTQTPRYLIKTRGQQVTLSCSPISGHRSVSWYQQTPGQGLQFLFEYFSETQRNKGNFPGRFSGRQFSNSRSEMNVSTLELGDSALYLCASSKNPRDRVDTQYFGPGTRLTVL.

The V gene is TRBV30, the J gene TRBJ1-3; D is uncertain. Per germline, CDR1 GTSNPN and CDR2 SVGIG (reference sequence). The CDR3 runs to 15 residues. The V and J ends lost 2 bases and 2 bases respectively, with 13 bases between them. This CDR3 is CAWSLGLLPGNTIYF. CDR3 in DNA: TGTGCCTGGAGTTTGGGCCTACTCCCTGGAAACACCATATATTTT.

As to this clone: The junction and the germline gene differ at one end; a read error may be behind it. The chain combines TRBV19 with TRBJ1-5; no clear D gene. Germline V gene data show CDR1 as LNHDA and CDR2 as SQIVND (reference sequence). This CDR3 has 14 residues. For the CDR3, the DNA is TGTGCCACTAGTTCCGGGTGGGGCAATCAGCCCCAGCATTTT. Residues: CATSSGWGNQPQHF.

This chain connects TRBV4-1 to TRBJ2-1; D is perhaps TRBD2 (6 bases). V lost 1 base and J lost 6, with 7 bases in between. This CDR3 has 13 residues. The V gene's germline CDR1 is MGHRA and CDR2 YSYEKL. In DNA, the CDR3 is TGCGCCAGCAGCCAAGGACTAGTCAATGAGCAGTTCTTC. Translated: CASSQGLVNEQFF.

The genes are TRBV7-2 and TRBJ1-2; TRBD1 might be the D (6 bases). V gave up 5 bases and J gave up 8 bases, with 18 bases separating them. Germline-derived CDR1 and CDR2 are SGHTA and FQGNSA. CDR3 length equals 14 residues. The CDR3, as DNA: TGTGCCAGCAGCCGGGGGGGTGCAGGGGAGGGCTACACCTTC. Translating gives CASSRGGAGEGYTF.

This clone was detected once. The chain employs TRBV4-3 and TRBJ1-4; weak D call: TRBD1 (5 bases). The CDR3 has 17 amino acids. Looked up from germline, CDR1 is LGHNA and CDR2 is YSLEER. The V and J ends lost 5 bases and 3 bases respectively, with 19 bases between them. The CDR3 DNA reads as TGCGCCAGCAGCGAGGCGATTCCACAGGCCTCTAATGAAAAACTGTTTTTT. It yields the protein CASSEAIPQASNEKLFF.

The rearrangement joins TRBV13 to TRBJ1-2; D may be TRBD1 (5 bases). CDR1 and CDR2 from the germline V gene are PRHDT and FYEKMQ (reference sequence). V was pared by 5 bases and J by 2 bases, with 12 bases between. The length of the CDR3 is 14 residues. This chain's CDR3 is CASSPLGVNYGYTF. The CDR3 nucleotides read TGTGCCAGCAGCCCCCTAGGGGTGAACTATGGCTACACCTTC. Full variable domain (rest looked up from reference TRBV13 and TRBJ1-2): AAGVIQSPRHLIKEKRETATLKCYPIPRHDTVYWYQQGPGQDPQFLISFYEKMQSDKGSIPDRFSAQQFSDYHSELNMSSLELGDSALYFCASSPLGVNYGYTFGSGTRLTVV.

V gene TRBV6-5 combines with J gene TRBJ1-1, with D possibly TRBD1 on 5 matching bases. Trimming shortened V by 5 bases and J by 0 bases, and 7 bases separated the two germline ends. Germline V gives CDR1 MNHEY, CDR2 SVGAGI. The CDR3 covers 13 residues. The DNA for the CDR3 is TGTGCCAGCAGTCGACAGATGAACACTGAAGCTTTCTTT. It codes for CASSRQMNTEAFF.

V and J are TRBV7-2 and TRBJ1-1; 7 bases fit TRBD1. The CDR3 has 17 amino acids. Looked up from germline, CDR1 is SGHTA and CDR2 is FQGNSA. The junction had 10 bases not matched to a gene; V was cut back by 3 bases and J by 0 bases. In DNA, the CDR3 is TGTGCCAGCAGCTTCCCTTCCGGGACAGCTATGAACACTGAAGCTTTCTTT. Amino acid sequence: CASSFPSGTAMNTEAFF.

The chain carries TRBV14 and TRBJ2-1; 10 bases line up with TRBD2. Trimming took 0 bases from V and 9 from J; bases not matched to a gene: 2. CDR3 size: 14 residues. CDR1 and CDR2 from the germline V gene are SGHDN and FVKESK. CDR3: CASSQELAGSEQFF. The CDR3 bases are TGTGCCAGCAGCCAAGAACTAGCGGGGAGTGAGCAGTTCTTC.

The chain employs TRBV5-4 and TRBJ1-6; tentative D call: TRBD1 (6 bases). This CDR3 comprises 14 residues. CDR1 SGHNT and CDR2 YYREEE come from the germline V gene (reference sequence). V dropped 4 bases and J dropped 7 bases, with 12 bases sitting between them. The chain's CDR3 is CASSPPGQNSPLHF. The CDR3 region has the DNA TGTGCCAGCAGCCCTCCAGGACAGAATTCACCCCTCCACTTT.

V gene TRBV11-2 combines with J gene TRBJ2-7; D may be TRBD2 (5 bases). The CDR3 consists of 13 residues. Germline V gene sequence: CDR1 SGHAT, CDR2 FQNNGV. Trimming pared 1 base from V and 6 bases from J, leaving 10 bases between. This CDR3 reads CASSLVVRVEQYF. The CDR3 coding sequence is TGTGCCAGCAGCTTAGTAGTGCGGGTCGAGCAGTACTTC.

DNA of the CDR3: TGTGCCAGCAGCTTAGTGACTAGCGGGGGGCGAGTCGTGGAGACCCAGTACTTC. Amino acid sequence: CASSLVTSGGRVVETQYF. V is TRBV7-6 and J is TRBJ2-5; 13 bases are a match to TRBD2. The CDR3 runs 18 residues. Germline CDR1 SGHVS, CDR2 FNYEAQ. V dropped 1 base and J dropped 5; count of bases not matched to a gene: 10. The variable domain in full, with the rest retrieved from reference TRBV7-6 and TRBJ2-5, is GAGVSQSPRYKVTKRGQDVALRCDPISGHVSLYWYRQALGQGPEFLTYFNYEAQQDKSGLPNDRFSAERPEGSISTLTIQRTEQRDSAMYRCASSLVTSGGRVVETQYFGPGTRLLVL.

The chain recombines TRBV19 with TRBJ1-4; 7 bases map to TRBD1. This CDR3 has 18 amino acids. J was trimmed by 0 bases and V by 6 bases; bases with no gene match: 13. Per the germline V gene, CDR1 is LNHDA and CDR2 is SQIVND (reference sequence). The CDR3 spells CASSSLTGTYATNEKLFF. In DNA, the CDR3 is TGTGCCAGTAGCTCACTGACAGGGACGTATGCAACTAATGAAAAACTGTTTTTT.

This clone showed up just a few times. This chain links TRBV5-1 with TRBJ1-1; D not certain. Germline V lookup: CDR1 SGHRS, CDR2 YFSETQ. The V and J ends lost 4 bases and 1 base respectively, with 8 bases between them. The length of the CDR3 is 13 residues. The CDR3, as DNA: TGCGCCAGCAGCGTGGACGGGAACACTGAAGCTTTCTTT. Translating it yields CASSVDGNTEAFF.

V usage is TRBV7-9 and J usage is TRBJ1-1, with TRBD1 matching 12 bases. With V trimmed by 7 bases and J by 2 bases, 17 bases remained unmatched. CDR1 is SEHNR and CDR2 is FQNEAQ in the germline V gene (reference sequence). CDR3 length equals 19 residues. The DNA for the CDR3 is TGTGCCAGCAACGATAACCTACCGGGACAGGGGGCGGTCAACACTGAAGCTTTCTTT. It is translated as CASNDNLPGQGAVNTEAFF.

The V call is TRBV11-1, the J call TRBJ2-2; D is unresolved. From germline, CDR1 is SGHAT and CDR2 FQDESV (reference sequence). CDR3 length: 13 residues. Trimming pared 5 bases from V and 4 bases from J, leaving 8 bases between. The CDR3 protein is CASSLRGTGELFF. CDR3 DNA sequence: TGTGCCAGCAGCCTACGAGGCACCGGGGAGCTGTTTTTT.

The chain employs TRBV2 and TRBJ2-3, with TRBD2 matching 7 bases. The J segment lost 8 bases and the V segment lost 4 bases, leaving 9 bases of the junction unmatched. The CDR3 loop spans 14 amino acids. The V gene's germline CDR1 is SNHLY and CDR2 FYNNEI. The CDR3 bases are TGTGCCAGCAGTGTCGAGACTGGGAGGGGTACGCAGTATTTT. This codes for CASSVETGRGTQYF.

CDR3: CASSPTQTGDTEAFF. The CDR3 DNA reads TGTGCCAGCAGCCCGACGCAGACAGGGGACACTGAAGCTTTCTTT. The V call is TRBV5-4, the J call TRBJ1-1, with 8 bases matching TRBD1. V was pared by 4 bases and J by 3 bases, with 8 bases of the junction left unmatched. Germline loops: CDR1 SGHNT, CDR2 YYREEE (reference sequence). The CDR3 spans 15 residues.

The chain employs TRBV5-6 and TRBJ2-7; possible D gene TRBD1, 5 bases. There are 17 residues in the CDR3. Germline V gives CDR1 SGHDT, CDR2 YYEEEE. V gave up 1 base and J gave up 2 bases, with 19 bases separating them. The DNA for the CDR3 is TGTGCCAGCAGCTTGTCTGGATTGTGGGGCGCCCCCTACGAGCAGTACTTC. Its translation: CASSLSGLWGAPYEQYF.

V and J are TRBV4-1 and TRBJ2-1, with 16 bases matching TRBD2. Trimming at V came to 4 bases and at J to 9 bases, leaving 6 bases not matched to a gene. This CDR3 is built from 16 residues. Germline V lookup: CDR1 MGHRA, CDR2 YSYEKL. Here the CDR3 DNA reads TGCGCCAGCAGCCGCGGGACTAGCGGGGGGGGCGGTGAGCAGTTCTTC. It codes for CASSRGTSGGGGEQFF.

The J gene is TRBJ1-4, the V gene TRBV7-9; D is perhaps TRBD1 (5 bases). The germline V gene has CDR1 SEHNR and CDR2 FQNEAQ (reference sequence). V dropped 4 bases and J dropped 8 bases, with 8 bases sitting between them. The CDR3 contains 12 residues. The CDR3 here is CASSSRGEKLFF. CDR3 bases: TGTGCCAGCAGCTCTCGGGGGGAAAAACTGTTTTTT.

The chain has TRBV11-1 and TRBJ2-1; possible D gene TRBD2, 6 bases. The CDR3 length is 15 residues. The V gene lost 1 base and the J gene lost 4 bases, with 11 bases spanning the gap. The germline V gene has CDR1 SGHAT and CDR2 FQDESV (reference sequence). CDR3: CASSLGPGRYNEQFF. In DNA form, the CDR3 reads TGTGCCAGCAGCTTAGGTCCGGGGAGGTACAATGAGCAGTTCTTC.

The chain employs TRBV7-2 and TRBJ2-1, with a possible D match to TRBD1 (5 bases). Between the trimmed V and J ends, which lost 1 base and 3 bases, there was a span of 10 bases. This CDR3 is built from 15 residues. Germline assignment: CDR1 SGHTA and CDR2 FQGNSA. The CDR3 loop reads CASSLGQGIYNEQFF. The CDR3 nucleotides are TGTGCCAGCAGCTTAGGGCAGGGTATCTACAATGAGCAGTTCTTC.

The chain carries TRBV7-9 and TRBJ1-1, with D unresolved. Germline V gene lookup returns CDR1 SEHNR and CDR2 FQNEAQ (reference sequence). The ends were cut back, 4 bases at V and 4 bases at J, with 13 bases in the middle. This CDR3 region has 14 residues. The CDR3 sequence: CASSSLPPGTEAFF. The CDR3 nucleotides are TGTGCCAGCAGCTCCCTTCCCCCAGGCACTGAAGCTTTCTTT. Looking up the rest from reference TRBV7-9 and TRBJ1-1 gives the full variable domain: DTGVSQNPRHKITKRGQNVTFRCDPISEHNRLYWYRQTLGQGPEFLTYFQNEAQLEKSRLLSDRFSAERPKGSFSTLEIQRTEQGDSAMYLCASSSLPPGTEAFFGQGTRLTVV.

As to this clone: At one end the junction does not follow the germline gene, possibly because of a read error. The rearrangement links TRBV28 to TRBJ2-6, with D maybe TRBD1 (6 bases). The CDR3 totals 16 residues. CDR1 is MDHEN and CDR2 is SYDVKM in the germline V gene. The CDR3 here is CATNLGRGSGSNVLTF. The CDR3 bases are TGTGCCACCAACTTGGGAAGGGGGTCTGGGTCCAACGTCCTGACTTTC.

The chain couples TRBV6-2 or TRBV6-3 to TRBJ1-2; the D is unclear. The length of the CDR3 is 13 residues. CDR1 is MNHEY and CDR2 is SVGEGT in the germline V gene. Trimming shortened V by 5 bases and J by 5 bases, and 12 bases separated the two germline ends. Here the CDR3 reads CASSPDTVYGYTF. CDR3 coding DNA: TGTGCCAGCAGTCCCGACACGGTTTATGGCTACACCTTC.

This sequence joins TRBV5-1 and TRBJ2-1; D perhaps matches TRBD2 (7 bases). V was trimmed by 5 bases and J by 10 bases, leaving 19 bases between them. In germline, CDR1 is SGHRS, CDR2 YFSETQ. The CDR3 loop spans 14 amino acids. The CDR3 sequence is CASSGGGRFGEQFF. Here the CDR3 DNA reads TGCGCCAGCAGTGGCGGGGGCCGGTTCGGGGAGCAGTTCTTC. The variable domain in full, with the rest retrieved from reference TRBV5-1 and TRBJ2-1, is KAGVTQTPRYLIKTRGQQVTLSCSPISGHRSVSWYQQTPGQGLQFLFEYFSETQRNKGNFPGRFSGRQFSNSRSEMNVSTLELGDSALYLCASSGGGRFGEQFFGPGTRLTVL.

The chain uses TRBV7-9 and TRBJ2-2; 7 nucleotides align to TRBD1. With V trimmed by 11 bases and J by 6 bases, 12 bases remained unmatched. Germline V gives CDR1 SEHNR, CDR2 FQNEAQ (reference sequence). The CDR3 contains 14 residues. CDR3 loop: CAGGLQGLSGELFF. CDR3 bases: TGTGCCGGTGGGTTACAGGGGCTCTCCGGGGAGCTGTTTTTT.

The count of this clone is one. The chain uses TRBV19 and TRBJ2-5, with D unclear. CDR3 size: 11 residues. Germline loops: CDR1 LNHDA, CDR2 SQIVND (reference sequence). The germline V and J ends were trimmed by 5 bases and 4 bases, with 5 bases remaining between them. CDR3 coding DNA: TGTGCCAGTAGTGAGCGAGAGACCCAGTACTTC. Translating it yields CASSERETQYF.